Here is one TCR beta chain with its context. There is no known antigen for this receptor. No quality values exist for individual bases; no much larger clone is one base distant. This specimen belongs to a study of OX40 agonist ivuxolimab in advanced cancers. Concerning the study at large: Ivuxolimab was an agonistic, fully human IgG2 monoclonal antibody directed against OX40 (CD134), a costimulatory receptor. Intravenous ivuxolimab was administered to patients every 2 weeks at six dose levels: 0.01, 0.1, 0.3, 1.5, 3 and 10 mg/kg. Of the approximately 54 patients in dose escalation, about 20 had hepatocellular carcinoma, approximately 15 had melanoma, 9 had renal cell carcinoma and 9 had head and neck cancer. A male proportion of approximately 83% and a mean age of approximately 60 years, ranging from about 23 to 90, were recorded for the dose-escalation cohort. Patients were allowed to have had prior anti-PD-1, anti-PD-L1 or anti-CTLA-4 therapy, and approximately 43% of the dose-escalation patients had previously received checkpoint inhibitors. Partial responses occurred in three dose-escalation patients, of whom one had hepatocellular carcinoma and two had cutaneous melanoma. The purpose of peripheral TCRbeta sequencing was to test whether ivuxolimab changed TCR sequence diversity and led to clonal T-cell expansion. The monotherapy dose-escalation portion (N of about 50 patients) of the phase I ivuxolimab trial is reported in the paper.

Overall study outcomes, separate from this receptor: The antigen specificity of the peripheral T cells that underwent clonal expansion was not determined. Low levels of normalized T-cell clonal expansion were also seen in some patients who did not respond. In the 0.1-3.0 mg/kg groups, partial responders had among the lowest normalized peripheral clonal expansion, particularly in CD8+ T cells. At doses from 0.1 to 3.0 mg/kg, clonal expansion was seen in both CD4+ and CD8+ blood T cells between baseline and week 6. After ivuxolimab, more expanded clones were found on average in CD8+ T cells than in CD4+ T cells.

CDR3 length: 17 amino acids, cysteine to phenylalanine. Left in the record is the CDR3 DNA by itself, 51 bases read in frame from the first base. Sequences SNHLY (CDR1) and FYNNEI (CDR2) are obtained from the germline V gene. V has 5 bases trimmed and J has 0 bases trimmed; junction bases matching no gene number 3. Genomic DNA was extracted from sorted cells for sequencing of the TCRbeta CDR3 region. The immunoSEQ Assay was used to sequence the TCRbeta CDR3 regions. TCRdb provides this immuneACCESS table in a form limited to in-frame rearrangements. Some clones are lacking; in checked studies, under half of them reflect an unresolved V gene, and why the rest are absent is not known. In all, the sample holds about 69,000 clones, and 75% to 90% of those were seen once. About 2.7% of the sample comes from the top ten. The trial excluded patients who had a history of autoimmune disease or who were on systemic immunosuppression. Peripheral blood for TCR sequencing was collected from all dose cohorts at baseline, on cycle 4 day 1, and on cycle 7 day 1. The samples were drawn from a first-in-human, open-label, multicenter phase I dose-escalation trial of ivuxolimab. Adults with locally advanced or metastatic melanoma, renal cell, hepatocellular, or head and neck squamous cell carcinoma were enrolled in the trial. Before TCR sequencing, CD4+ T cells and CD8+ T cells from peripheral blood were sorted into separate populations.

The chain employs TRBV2 and TRBJ2-2, with 13 middle bases fitting TRBD2. The clonotype comes from an adult with an advanced solid tumor such as melanoma, head and neck, liver or kidney cancer. Here the sequenced sample was CD4+ or CD8+ T cells sorted from blood, taken in a trial of the OX40 agonist ivuxolimab. For the CDR3, the sequence is CASSSGLAGPNTGELFF. DNA sequence: TGTGCCAGCAGTTCGGGACTAGCGGGACCGAACACCGGGGAGCTGTTTTTT.